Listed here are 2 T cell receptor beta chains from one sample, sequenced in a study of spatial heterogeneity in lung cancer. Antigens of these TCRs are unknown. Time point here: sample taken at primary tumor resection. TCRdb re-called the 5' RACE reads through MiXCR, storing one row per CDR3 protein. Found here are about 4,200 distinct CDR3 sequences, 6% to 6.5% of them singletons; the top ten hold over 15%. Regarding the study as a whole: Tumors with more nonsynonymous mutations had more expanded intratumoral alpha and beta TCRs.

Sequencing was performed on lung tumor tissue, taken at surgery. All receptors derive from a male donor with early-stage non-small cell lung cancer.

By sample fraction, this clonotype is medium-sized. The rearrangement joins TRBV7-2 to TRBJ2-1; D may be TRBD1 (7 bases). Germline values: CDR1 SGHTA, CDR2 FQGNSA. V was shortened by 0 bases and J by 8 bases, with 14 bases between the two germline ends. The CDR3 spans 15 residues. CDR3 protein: CASSLAHTGEDEQFF. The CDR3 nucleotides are TGTGCCAGCAGCTTAGCCCACACAGGGGAGGATGAGCAGTTCTTC.

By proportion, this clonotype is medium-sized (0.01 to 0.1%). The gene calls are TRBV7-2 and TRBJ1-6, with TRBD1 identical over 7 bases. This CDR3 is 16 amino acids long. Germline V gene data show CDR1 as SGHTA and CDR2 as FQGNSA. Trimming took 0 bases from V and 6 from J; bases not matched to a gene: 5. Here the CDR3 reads CASSLAWGQLNSPLHF. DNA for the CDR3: TGTGCCAGCAGCTTAGCGTGGGGACAGCTTAATTCACCCCTCCACTTT.